A single sample is the source of the 23 T cell receptor beta chains below, sequenced in a study of control samples from healthy donors and cancer patients. The assay was immunoSEQ multiplex PCR, and TCRdb's table has in-frame clones only and misses some. The sample yields over 110,000 clones, roughly nine tenths seen once. The sequenced material came from blood. The receptors shown here come from a woman younger than 45 in good health.

The rearrangement joins TRBV12-3 or TRBV12-4 to TRBJ1-2; unclear D gene. Trimming pared 7 bases from V and 7 bases from J, leaving 16 bases between. This CDR3 contains 13 residues. Written as DNA, the CDR3 is TGTGCCAGCAACGGGAGGAGCCTTGGTGGCTACACCTTC. Protein: CASNGRSLGGYTF.

The chain links TRBV12-3 or TRBV12-4 to TRBJ2-1, with D hard to call. The V gene lost 6 bases and the J gene lost 10 bases, with 10 bases spanning the gap. The CDR3 contains 11 residues. Written as DNA, the CDR3 is TGTGCCAGCAGCCTCGAGATCGAGCAGTTCTTC. Its translation: CASSLEIEQFF.

The genes are TRBV7-9 and TRBJ2-7; 10 bases are a match to TRBD2. The germline V gene has CDR1 SEHNR and CDR2 FQNEAQ (reference sequence). V shed 4 bases, J shed 3 bases, and the junction held 6 bases outside the gene matches. CDR3 size: 15 residues. For the CDR3, the DNA is TGTGCCAGCAGCTCAAGTAGCGGGAGGCACTACGAGCAGTACTTC. This sequence encodes CASSSSSGRHYEQYF.

The rearrangement joins TRBV4-2 to TRBJ1-5; D gene uncertain. V dropped 1 base and J dropped 1 base, with 11 bases sitting between them. CDR3 length: 16 amino acids. The germline V gene encodes CDR1 LGHNA and CDR2 YNFKEQ. The chain's CDR3 is CASSQGLRDSNQPQHF. The CDR3 nucleotides read TGTGCCAGCAGCCAAGGTCTAAGAGACAGCAATCAGCCCCAGCATTTT.

The chain carries TRBV1 and TRBJ2-7; the table calls TRBD2, which could not be checked here. TRBV1 is a known pseudogene. This CDR3 contains 16 residues. CDR3 protein: CTSSLRCWRAKYEQYF. The CDR3 DNA is TGCACCAGCAGCCTCCGGTGTTGGAGGGCCAAGTACGAGCAGTACTTC.

The chain uses TRBV7-9 and TRBJ1-2, with D unclear. V was pared by 5 bases and J by 5 bases, with 15 bases between. The length of the CDR3 is 14 residues. Germline CDR1 and CDR2: SEHNR and FQNEAQ (reference sequence). The CDR3 sequence: CASSPDSRGYGYTF. The DNA of the CDR3 is TGTGCCAGCAGCCCGGACTCCAGAGGGTATGGCTACACCTTC. Full variable domain (missing parts from reference TRBV7-9 and TRBJ1-2): DTGVSQNPRHKITKRGQNVTFRCDPISEHNRLYWYRQTLGQGPEFLTYFQNEAQLEKSRLLSDRFSAERPKGSFSTLEIQRTEQGDSAMYLCASSPDSRGYGYTFGSGTRLTVV.

The CDR3 DNA sequence: TGCGCCAGCAGCTTTTCAGGGACAGAGACCCAGTACTTC. It specifies CASSFSGTETQYF. The chain has TRBV5-1 and TRBJ2-5; D may correspond to TRBD1 or TRBD2 (5 bases each). V was clipped by 2 bases and J by 4 bases, with 9 bases between them. Looked up from germline, CDR1 is SGHRS and CDR2 is YFSETQ. The CDR3 is made up of 13 amino acids.

This chain connects TRBV9 to TRBJ2-3; D not certain. CDR1 SGDLS and CDR2 YYNGEE come from the germline V gene. V was pared by 0 bases and J by 3 bases, with 11 bases between. This CDR3 region has 15 residues. The CDR3 protein is CASSVEGVVTDTQYF. The CDR3 bases are TGTGCCAGCAGCGTAGAAGGTGTGGTTACAGATACGCAGTATTTT. Full variable domain (remainder filled in from reference TRBV9 and TRBJ2-3): DSGVTQTPKHLITATGQRVTLRCSPRSGDLSVYWYQQSLDQGLQFLIQYYNGEERAKGNILERFSAQQFPDLHSELNLSSLELGDSALYFCASSVEGVVTDTQYFGPGTRLTVL.

The chain couples TRBV5-1 to TRBJ2-7; D is perhaps TRBD2 (5 bases). V lost 5 bases and J lost 1, with 7 bases in between. This CDR3 is built from 12 residues. Germline V lookup: CDR1 SGHRS, CDR2 YFSETQ. The CDR3 DNA is TGCGCCAGCAGTTCGGGGTCCTACGAGCAGTACTTC. This codes for CASSSGSYEQYF.

The J gene is TRBJ2-3, the V gene TRBV9; 7 bases are a match to TRBD1. The CDR3 has 16 residues. Germline lookup yields CDR1 SGDLS and CDR2 YYNGEE. J was trimmed by 6 bases and V by 0 bases; bases with no gene match: 10. The CDR3 nucleotides read TGTGCCAGCAGCGTAGAGGGGGCGAGGTCAGGGGATACGCAGTATTTT. Protein sequence: CASSVEGARSGDTQYF.

The rearrangement joins TRBV29-1 to TRBJ2-7; no definite D call. This CDR3 contains 15 residues. The germline CDR1 and CDR2 sequences are SQVTM and ANQGSEA. V was pared by 3 bases and J by 1 base, with 16 bases between. Here the CDR3 DNA reads TGCAGCGTTGAGGTGGCGGCTAGTCTATCCTACGAGCAGTACTTC. It is translated as CSVEVAASLSYEQYF.

The rearrangement joins TRBV3-1 (or the pseudogene TRBV3-2) to TRBJ1-1, with D maybe TRBD1 (5 bases). Per germline, CDR1 LGHDT and CDR2 YNNKEL (reference sequence). V was trimmed by 3 bases and J by 4 bases, leaving 6 bases between them. This CDR3 contains 12 residues. Here the CDR3 reads CASSHGGTEAFF. The CDR3 nucleotides read TGTGCCAGCAGCCACGGGGGCACTGAAGCTTTCTTT.

CDR3 residues: CASSEPRGSRANYGYTF. The CDR3 bases are TGTGCCAGCAGTGAACCCCGGGGCTCCCGAGCTAACTATGGCTACACCTTC. This rearrangement joins TRBV6-1 to TRBJ1-2, with a weak D call TRBD1 (5 bases). Trimming took off 2 bases at V and 0 bases at J, with 16 bases between the two ends. The CDR3 is 17 residues long. The germline V gene encodes CDR1 MNHNS and CDR2 SASEGT.

The V and J genes are TRBV28 and TRBJ2-3; TRBD1 aligns across 7 bases. The germline CDR1 and CDR2 sequences are MDHEN and SYDVKM. Germline trimming cut 7 bases from V and 10 bases from J; bases unmatched to any gene: 5. CDR3 length: 11 amino acids. The CDR3 nucleotides read TGTGCCAGCACCCGACAGGGTCCGCAGTATTTT. It is translated as CASTRQGPQYF.

The V call is TRBV15, the J call TRBJ1-3; no clear D gene. Trimming took off 4 bases at V and 1 base at J, with 14 bases between the two ends. The CDR3 runs to 16 residues. Germline V lookup: CDR1 LNHNV, CDR2 YYDKDF (reference sequence). CDR3 residues: CATSTGLSNSGNTIYF. Here the CDR3 DNA reads TGTGCCACCAGCACCGGACTGTCGAATTCTGGAAACACCATATATTTT.

The rearrangement joins TRBV5-1 to TRBJ2-5; weak D call: TRBD2 (6 bases). CDR1 SGHRS and CDR2 YFSETQ come from the germline V gene. With 0 bases removed from V and 5 bases from J, the gap between germline ends came to 11 bases. The CDR3 totals 14 residues. The CDR3 loop is CASSLVGGQETQYF. CDR3 coding DNA: TGCGCCAGCAGCTTGGTGGGGGGTCAGGAGACCCAGTACTTC.

The V gene is TRBV3-1 (or the pseudogene TRBV3-2), the J gene TRBJ1-3; D is ambiguous. The CDR3 has 14 residues. Germline-derived CDR1 and CDR2 are LGHDT and YNNKEL (reference sequence). V gave up 2 bases and J gave up 2 bases, with 7 bases separating them. CDR3 DNA sequence: TGTGCCAGCAGCCAACCCCCCCCTGGAAACACCATATATTTT. Protein product: CASSQPPPGNTIYF.

Turning to this clone: Other nucleotide sequences in the sample specify the same CDR3. V gene TRBV10-3 combines with J gene TRBJ1-1; D is undetermined. Germline CDR1 and CDR2: ENHRY and SYGVKD. The ends were cut back, 6 bases at V and 1 base at J, with 9 bases in the middle. This CDR3 has 13 residues. The CDR3 sequence: CAISPGPNTEAFF. The CDR3 DNA is TGTGCCATCAGCCCGGGCCCGAACACTGAAGCTTTCTTT.

In its sample, this clone was seen once. This chain connects TRBV4-2 to TRBJ1-4, with D uncertain. The CDR3 is 12 amino acids. Between the trimmed V and J ends, which lost 2 bases and 4 bases, there was a span of 2 bases. CDR1 LGHNA and CDR2 YNFKEQ come from the germline V gene. CDR3 in DNA: TGTGCCAGCAGCCAAAGTAATGAAAAACTGTTTTTT. Encoded protein: CASSQSNEKLFF.

The J gene is TRBJ1-1, the V gene TRBV10-3; maybe TRBD1 (5 bases). This CDR3 has 17 amino acids. Trimming took 8 bases from V and 1 from J, leaving 23 bases between them. Germline values: CDR1 ENHRY, CDR2 SYGVKD. For the CDR3, the DNA is TGTGCCATCGCCCAGTGGGTGGGGGAACCTCGGAACACTGAAGCTTTCTTT. This encodes CAIAQWVGEPRNTEAFF.

This sequence joins TRBV11-2 and TRBJ2-7; TRBD2 matches at 14 bases. This CDR3 is built from 16 residues. The V and J ends lost 0 bases and 7 bases, in that order; junction bases with no gene match: 5. In germline, CDR1 is SGHAT, CDR2 FQNNGV. The CDR3 region is CASSLDGLAGGSEQYF. For the CDR3, the DNA is TGTGCCAGCAGCTTAGACGGACTAGCGGGAGGAAGTGAGCAGTACTTC.

This rearrangement joins TRBV30 to TRBJ2-7; D might be TRBD1 (6 bases). V was trimmed by 3 bases and J by 4 bases, leaving 13 bases between them. This CDR3 has 13 amino acids. Germline V lookup: CDR1 GTSNPN, CDR2 SVGIG (reference sequence). CDR3 coding DNA: TGTGCCTGGAGGGGGGCAGGTCGGTACGAGCAGTACTTC. Translated, it gives CAWRGAGRYEQYF.

The genes are TRBV2 and TRBJ2-3, with a weak D call TRBD2 (6 bases). V lost 3 bases and J 4 bases, leaving 17 bases between the germline ends. The CDR3 length is 16 residues. The germline gives CDR1 SNHLY, CDR2 FYNNEI. DNA of the CDR3: TGTGCCAGCAGTGAGGAAGGGGAGGTGTGGGCAGATACGCAGTATTTT. As protein: CASSEEGEVWADTQYF. Complete variable domain (other parts from reference TRBV2 and TRBJ2-3): EPEVTQTPSHQVTQMGQEVILRCVPISNHLYFYWYRQILGQKVEFLVSFYNNEISEKSEIFDDQFSVERPDGSNFTLKIRSTKLEDSAMYFCASSEEGEVWADTQYFGPGTRLTVL.